The rows below give T cell receptor beta chains drawn from one sample of a study of Ad26.COV2.S vaccination and SARS-CoV-2 variants. Generated by immunoSEQ multiplex PCR, the TCRdb table keeps only in-frame clones and is missing some. The sample lists about 400,000 clones; approximately 91% were seen once. Sequencing was performed on peripheral blood, taken in a trial of Ad26.COV2.S vaccine versus placebo. The source of these receptors is a person aged 18 to 59 who received the Ad26.COV2.S COVID-19 vaccine or a placebo. The CDR3 runs from the conserved cysteine through the conserved F or W. Expanded clones get a size class; other rows say once, few or many, or leave the size out.

>TRBV9|-
CASSSGREGRTGELFF
>TRBV5-4|few
CASSEGQGAGQPQHF
>TRBV27|-
CASSGGTGPNQPQHF
>TRBV5-1|-
CASRASGISYNEQFF
>TRBV19|-
CASSIGGTSGSTDTQYF
>TRBV5-6|-
CASSLESGGREQFF
>TRBV4-3|once
CASSQEADRAVSDTQYF
>TRBV14|-
CASSPPGIVAGNTIYF
>TRBV4-2|-
CASSQDAGRFSNQPQHF
>TRBV28|-
CASSVTGQPQHF
>TRBV5-4|-
CASSETGASYEQYF
>TRBV5-4|once
CASSLTGRKNEKLFF
>TRBV6-6|-
CASKLGSGNTIYF
>TRBV7-3|-
CASSLRHNTGELFF
>TRBV2|-
CASSRGRTGELFF
>TRBV5-4|-
CASSLGGASRAEQFF
>TRBV4-3|once
CASSQDFRTSGRNEQFF